This T cell receptor beta chain stems from a study of monozygotic twins with inflammatory bowel disease. Donors each gave around 2.6 ml of blood. UMIs that included a 6-nucleotide sample barcode were added by template switching, which took place during cDNA synthesis. One entry per CDR3 protein, without DNA, is what TCRdb gives after re-calling the 5' RACE reads. This listing includes more than 350,000 distinct CDR3 sequences. The sequence was collected from a human donor with ulcerative colitis or Crohn's disease, or a healthy co-twin of an affected twin (not recorded which). Input material: blood.

CDR3 sequence: CASSLGSGRDAYEQYF. This sequence joins TRBV5-1 and TRBJ2-7; absent DNA, TCRdb's TRBD2 call cannot be checked. The CDR3 loop spans 16 amino acids. Germline V CDR1 and CDR2: SGHRS, YFSETQ.